Each of the 21 T cell receptor beta chains below was sequenced from the same sample in a study of blood T cell repertoires in COVID-19. Profiled with immunoSEQ multiplex PCR; TCRdb holds only in-frame clones, not every one. The repertoire holds about 120,000 clones, roughly 91% seen once, with around 3% in the top ten. Material: peripheral blood. These receptors all stem from a woman between 45 and 60 years old with acute or convalescent COVID-19.

The chain joins TRBV2 to TRBJ2-2; 12 bases map to TRBD2. The CDR3 has 16 amino acids. The germline gives CDR1 SNHLY, CDR2 FYNNEI. Trimming removed 4 bases from V and 2 bases from J; junction bases left unmatched: 2. CDR3 in amino acids: CASSGLAGVNTGELFF. CDR3 DNA: TGTGCCAGCAGTGGACTAGCGGGAGTCAACACCGGGGAGCTGTTTTTT.

The rearrangement joins TRBV3-1 (or the pseudogene TRBV3-2) to TRBJ2-2; D is possibly TRBD2 (5 bases). The V gene's germline CDR1 is LGHDT and CDR2 YNNKEL (reference sequence). The CDR3 is 13 amino acids. V lost 2 bases, J lost 5 bases, and 6 bases lay in between. CDR3 sequence: CASSQRGTGELFF. In DNA, the CDR3 is TGTGCCAGCAGCCAACGGGGAACCGGGGAGCTGTTTTTT.

This clone was seen only once. The chain links TRBV5-1 to TRBJ2-5; tentatively, D is TRBD1 (6 bases). The CDR3 is 16 amino acids. Germline CDR1 is SGHRS and CDR2 is YFSETQ. Trimming took 6 bases from V and 2 from J, leaving 20 bases between them. Here the CDR3 DNA reads TGCGCCAGCAAGAACAACCCGGGACAACCTCAAGAGACCCAGTACTTC. This codes for CASKNNPGQPQETQYF.

This clone was detected once. The chain recombines TRBV19 with TRBJ2-1, with D maybe TRBD1 (5 bases). Germline-derived CDR1 and CDR2 are LNHDA and SQIVND (reference sequence). V lost 6 bases to trimming and J lost 3 bases, with 12 bases between them. The CDR3 runs to 14 residues. CDR3 sequence reads: CASSKGHDYNEQFF. The CDR3 nucleotides are TGTGCCAGTAGCAAGGGGCATGACTACAATGAGCAGTTCTTC.

CDR3 sequence reads: CASSFGLEVQYF. In DNA, the CDR3 is TGTGCCAGCAGTTTCGGACTAGAGGTTCAGTACTTC. The V and J genes are TRBV12-3 or TRBV12-4 and TRBJ2-4, with TRBD2 matching over 7 bases. The CDR3 runs 12 residues. J gave up 11 bases and V 3 bases, and 4 bases lay outside the gene matches.

V and J are TRBV3-1 (or the pseudogene TRBV3-2) and TRBJ2-1; 11 positions match TRBD2. From germline, CDR1 is LGHDT and CDR2 YNNKEL (reference sequence). V shed 1 base, J shed 3 bases, and the junction held 2 bases outside the gene matches. This CDR3 has 16 amino acids. The CDR3 nucleotides are TGTGCCAGCAGCCAAGGCGGGACTAGCGGCTACAATGAGCAGTTCTTC. Its protein is CASSQGGTSGYNEQFF.

The chain is built from TRBV28 and TRBJ2-7; 9 bases line up with TRBD1. Germline CDR1 and CDR2: MDHEN and SYDVKM. The CDR3 covers 14 residues. V shed 7 bases and J 5 bases; nucleotides not matched to a gene: 9. This CDR3 is CASNLQGARNEQYF. The CDR3 coding sequence is TGTGCCAGCAACCTACAGGGGGCTAGGAACGAGCAGTACTTC.

CDR3 amino acids: CASSVQGTSGRVEQFF. CDR3 in DNA: TGTGCCAGTAGTGTCCAGGGGACTAGCGGGAGGGTTGAGCAGTTCTTC. The rearrangement joins TRBV19 to TRBJ2-1; 16 bases match TRBD2. The CDR3 is 16 residues long. The J segment lost 9 bases and the V segment lost 5 bases, leaving 7 bases of the junction unmatched. Germline CDR1 LNHDA, CDR2 SQIVND (reference sequence).

The table lists this clone with a few counts. The chain combines TRBV20-1 with TRBJ2-1, with D perhaps matching TRBD2 (5 bases). The CDR3 loop spans 14 amino acids. The germline V gene has CDR1 DFQATT and CDR2 SNEGSKA (reference sequence). The V gene lost 3 bases and the J gene lost 5 bases, with 14 bases spanning the gap. The CDR3: CSASDYMINNEQFF. CDR3 in DNA: TGCAGTGCTAGTGACTATATGATTAACAATGAGCAGTTCTTC.

The genes are TRBV5-1 and TRBJ2-7; TRBD1 is a possible D gene (5 bases). Germline V gene data show CDR1 as SGHRS and CDR2 as YFSETQ. The CDR3 contains 14 residues. Trimming removed 4 bases from V and 7 bases from J, with 18 bases in between. This CDR3 reads CASSRAGPEGEQYF. The DNA of the CDR3 is TGCGCCAGCAGCCGCGCAGGGCCAGAAGGGGAGCAGTACTTC. The entire variable domain, with the rest obtained from reference TRBV5-1 and TRBJ2-7, is as follows: KAGVTQTPRYLIKTRGQQVTLSCSPISGHRSVSWYQQTPGQGLQFLFEYFSETQRNKGNFPGRFSGRQFSNSRSEMNVSTLELGDSALYLCASSRAGPEGEQYFGPGTRLTVT.

The V call is TRBV6-5, the J call TRBJ1-1; TRBD1 matches at 9 bases. The trim removed 0 bases at V and 5 bases at J, leaving 4 bases unmatched. Germline-derived CDR1 and CDR2 are MNHEY and SVGAGI. This CDR3 is 15 amino acids long. CDR3 nucleotide sequence: TGTGCCAGCAGTTACTCTAACAGGGGGCGTACTGAAGCTTTCTTT. Protein: CASSYSNRGRTEAFF.

The chain uses TRBV7-6 and TRBJ2-5; D is possibly TRBD2 (5 bases). CDR1 and CDR2 (germline): SGHVS, FNYEAQ. CDR3 length equals 13 residues. V lost 3 bases, J lost 4 bases, and 9 bases lay in between. The CDR3 sequence is CASSLRVSETQYF. DNA for the CDR3: TGTGCCAGCAGCTTGAGGGTGTCAGAGACCCAGTACTTC.

The rearrangement uses TRBV6-5 and TRBJ1-2, with no clear D. The V end lost 8 bases, the J end lost 1 base, and 8 bases lay between the germline ends. Per germline, CDR1 MNHEY and CDR2 SVGAGI. CDR3 length: 12 residues. The CDR3 sequence: CASLGSNYGYTF. The CDR3 DNA follows: TGTGCCAGCCTGGGCAGTAACTATGGCTACACCTTC.

This clone was found a few times. This chain links TRBV18 with TRBJ1-2, with a tentative D call TRBD1 (5 bases). CDR3 length: 14 residues. Trimming removed 0 bases at V and 4 bases at J, with 9 bases between. Germline V gives CDR1 KGHSH, CDR2 LQKENI. As DNA, the CDR3 is TGTGCCAGCTCACCACCGACCCAGGGCTATGGCTACACCTTC. Translation gives CASSPPTQGYGYTF.

The chain has TRBV5-1 and TRBJ1-4; TRBD1 matches at 9 bases. The CDR3 loop spans 16 amino acids. CDR1 is SGHRS and CDR2 is YFSETQ in the germline V gene. Trimming at V came to 4 bases and at J to 5 bases, leaving 9 bases not matched to a gene. CDR3: CASSPYSDRGNEKLFF. Written as DNA, the CDR3 is TGCGCCAGCAGCCCCTACTCGGACAGGGGAAATGAAAAACTGTTTTTT.

Here the CDR3 reads CASSPWTGGYEQYF. In DNA form, the CDR3 reads TGCGCCAGCAGCCCTTGGACTGGTGGCTACGAGCAGTACTTC. The rearrangement links TRBV5-1 to TRBJ2-7; D is perhaps TRBD2 (5 bases). V lost 4 bases and J 3 bases, leaving 14 bases between the germline ends. The CDR3 is 14 residues long. Germline V gene sequence: CDR1 SGHRS, CDR2 YFSETQ.

Written as DNA, the CDR3 is TGTGCCAGCTCACCAGCGGGGAAGGGGGCCAACGTCCTGACTTTC. Amino acid sequence: CASSPAGKGANVLTF. V is TRBV18 and J is TRBJ2-6; D might be TRBD2 (6 bases). The V gene lost 2 bases and the J gene lost 4 bases, with 9 bases spanning the gap. This CDR3 region has 15 residues. Germline V gene data show CDR1 as KGHSH and CDR2 as LQKENI. The whole variable domain, remainder taken from reference TRBV18 and TRBJ2-6, is NAGVMQNPRHLVRRRGQEARLRCSPMKGHSHVYWYRQLPEEGLKFMVYLQKENIIDESGMPKERFSAEFPKEGPSILRIQQVVRGDSAAYFCASSPAGKGANVLTFGAGSRLTVL.

The gene calls are TRBV2 and TRBJ2-1; tentatively, D is TRBD2 (5 bases). This CDR3 has 15 residues. V was clipped by 1 base and J by 1 base, with 8 bases between them. Germline lookup yields CDR1 SNHLY and CDR2 FYNNEI. This CDR3 is CASSEGGYSYNEQFF. CDR3 nucleotides: TGTGCCAGCAGTGAAGGCGGGTATTCCTACAATGAGCAGTTCTTC. The full variable domain, in which reference TRBV2 and TRBJ2-1 provide the parts outside the CDR3, is EPEVTQTPSHQVTQMGQEVILRCVPISNHLYFYWYRQILGQKVEFLVSFYNNEISEKSEIFDDQFSVERPDGSNFTLKIRSTKLEDSAMYFCASSEGGYSYNEQFFGPGTRLTVL.

CDR3 protein: CASSPGTGGVGTQYF. CDR3 nucleotides: TGTGCCAGCAGCCCAGGGACAGGGGGCGTCGGGACCCAGTACTTC. The rearrangement links TRBV3-1 (or the pseudogene TRBV3-2) to TRBJ2-5, with 12 bases identical to TRBD1. Germline values: CDR1 LGHDT, CDR2 YNNKEL (reference sequence). The J segment lost 7 bases and the V segment lost 4 bases, leaving 7 bases of the junction unmatched. This CDR3 is built from 15 residues.

Worth noting for this clone: The conserved final phenylalanine or tryptophan is absent from the CDR3, which likely points to a read error. CDR3 protein: CASSDNRGGGYGYTL. The CDR3 bases are TGTGCCAGCAGTGACAACAGGGGTGGAGGCTATGGCTACACCCTC. The rearrangement links TRBV6-1 to TRBJ1-2, with TRBD1 matching 7 bases. CDR1 and CDR2 (germline): MNHNS, SASEGT. The CDR3 extends over 15 amino acids. The junction had 8 bases not matched to a gene; V was cut back by 3 bases and J by 4 bases.

The CDR3 reads CASSPRRSSYNEQFF. The CDR3, as DNA: TGTGCCAGCAGCCCCCGTAGAAGCTCCTACAATGAGCAGTTCTTC. This chain connects TRBV3-1 (or the pseudogene TRBV3-2) to TRBJ2-1; D is ambiguous. The CDR3 sequence is 15 residues long. Germline lookup yields CDR1 LGHDT and CDR2 YNNKEL (reference sequence). Trimming stripped 4 bases from V and 0 bases from J, with 10 bases between.